This entry lists 3 T cell receptor beta chains sequenced from one sample in a study of blood T cell repertoires in COVID-19. Repertoires were generated with immunoSEQ multiplex PCR, while TCRdb's copy carries only in-frame clones and drops some. The sample holds 35,000 to 55,000 clones, around 90% seen once. Material for sequencing was peripheral blood. Source of these receptors: a man aged 45-65 years with active COVID-19.

The CDR3 region has the DNA TGTGCCAGCAGCCAAGGAAAGCAGGGGAGAGGAGAGACCCAGTACTTC. Its protein is CASSQGKQGRGETQYF. V and J are TRBV4-2 and TRBJ2-5; TRBD1 is a possible D gene (6 bases). Trimming pared 1 base from V and 4 bases from J, leaving 16 bases between. CDR1 is LGHNA, CDR2 YNFKEQ, per germline. This CDR3 comprises 16 residues.

This clone was counted once. The chain joins TRBV27 to TRBJ2-5, with a tentative D call TRBD2 (5 bases). The CDR3 contains 16 residues. From germline, CDR1 is MNHEY and CDR2 SMNVEV (reference sequence). V gave up 8 bases and J gave up 4 bases, with 23 bases separating them. The CDR3 DNA sequence: TGTGCCAGCCTTCCTTCCGGGGTGTCAGTATCAGAGACCCAGTACTTC. Protein: CASLPSGVSVSETQYF.

J is TRBJ2-1 and V is TRBV4-2; a weak D match, TRBD2 (7 bases). Trimming took 4 bases from V and 9 from J, leaving 25 bases between them. Germline V gene lookup returns CDR1 LGHNA and CDR2 YNFKEQ. The CDR3 length is 17 residues. The chain's CDR3 is CASSRETRGGSRAEQFF. The CDR3 DNA reads TGTGCCAGCAGCCGGGAGACAAGGGGGGGGAGTCGCGCTGAGCAGTTCTTC.